Listed below are T cell receptor beta chains from one sample, sequenced in a study of OX40 agonist ivuxolimab in advanced cancers. The assay was immunoSEQ multiplex PCR, and TCRdb's table has in-frame clones only and misses some. The table shows around 66,000 clones, with roughly 80% occurring only once. Sequenced material: CD4+ or CD8+ T cells sorted from blood, taken in a trial of the OX40 agonist ivuxolimab. The receptors originated from an adult with an advanced solid tumor such as melanoma, head and neck, liver or kidney cancer. CDR3s include the opening cysteine and the closing phenylalanine or tryptophan. Each record gives: V gene, D gene, clone size, J gene, CDR3 DNA, CDR3 protein. A D gene is named only where the DNA matches it firmly. Only part of the rows carry a size: once, few, many, or a class if the clone is expanded.

V: TRBV4-3; D: NA; size: NA; J: TRBJ2-6; DNA: TGCGCCAGCAGCCAAGGGGGAAACCCACGGGGACGGGCCAACGTCCTGACTTTC; CDR3: CASSQGGNPRGRANVLTF
V: TRBV28; D: NA; size: NA; J: TRBJ2-7; DNA: TGTGCCAGCAGTTTCCAGGGGGGTGAGCAGTACTTC; CDR3: CASSFQGGEQYF
V: TRBV5-1; D: NA; size: NA; J: TRBJ1-5; DNA: TGCGCCAGCAGCTCCGCCCCGGGTGGAAATCAGCCCCAGCATTTT; CDR3: CASSSAPGGNQPQHF
V: TRBV4-1; D: NA; size: NA; J: TRBJ2-5; DNA: TGCGCCAGCAGCCAAGAATTCGAGCAAGAGACCCAGTACTTC; CDR3: CASSQEFEQETQYF
V: TRBV19; D: TRBD1; size: NA; J: TRBJ1-5; DNA: TGTGCCAGTATTGAACAGGGGAAGGGTCAGCCCCAGCATTTT; CDR3: CASIEQGKGQPQHF
V: TRBV6-5; D: TRBD1; size: NA; J: TRBJ1-1; DNA: TGTGCCAGCAGCTTGACAGGGGGCGCGGTACCTGAAGCTTTCTTT; CDR3: CASSLTGGAVPEAFF
V: TRBV5-1; D: TRBD1; size: NA; J: TRBJ2-4; DNA: TGCGCCAGCAGCGTGAGGCCCGGGACAGGGCTTGACATTCAGTACTTC; CDR3: CASSVRPGTGLDIQYF
V: TRBV2; D: NA; size: few; J: TRBJ1-1; DNA: TGTGCCAGCAGTGTGGACGGGAACACTGAAGCTTTCTTT; CDR3: CASSVDGNTEAFF
V: TRBV19; D: TRBD2; size: few; J: TRBJ2-1; DNA: TGTGCCAGTAGTATGTCTCTAGCGGCTAATGAGCAGTTCTTC; CDR3: CASSMSLAANEQFF
V: TRBV29-1; D: TRBD1; size: once; J: TRBJ2-7; DNA: TGCAGCGTTGAAAAGACAGGGGGCGACTCCTACGAGCAGTACTTC; CDR3: CSVEKTGGDSYEQYF
V: TRBV7-3; D: NA; size: NA; J: TRBJ2-5; DNA: TGTGCCAGCAGCTTATATGGGATAAGCGGTGAGACCCAGTACTTC; CDR3: CASSLYGISGETQYF
V: TRBV27; D: TRBD2; size: NA; J: TRBJ2-5; DNA: TGTGCCAGCAGTCCTGAGACTAGCGGGACAACCGGGTGGGAGACCCAGTACTTC; CDR3: CASSPETSGTTGWETQYF
V: TRBV27; D: TRBD1; size: few; J: TRBJ1-4; DNA: TGTGCCAGCAGGACGGACAGGGATGGAGAAAAACTGTTTTTT; CDR3: CASRTDRDGEKLFF
V: TRBV6-6; D: NA; size: NA; J: TRBJ1-2; DNA: TGTGCCAGCAGTCCTGACCCCTATGGCTACACCTTC; CDR3: CASSPDPYGYTF
V: TRBV28; D: NA; size: NA; J: TRBJ2-5; DNA: TGTGCCAGCAGTCCGGGATTTGCGACAGGCCAAGAGACCCAGTACTTC; CDR3: CASSPGFATGQETQYF